This entry concerns a single T cell receptor (beta chain). This specimen comes from a study of monozygotic twins with inflammatory bowel disease. Germline CDR1 is MNHNS and CDR2 is SASEGT. This CDR3 region has 14 residues. TCRdb re-called the 5' RACE reads and shows each CDR3 protein once, DNA omitted. The repertoire table contains roughly 90,000 distinct CDR3 sequences. The V call is TRBV6-1, the J call TRBJ1-5. This clonotype was obtained from a human donor with ulcerative colitis or Crohn's disease, or a healthy co-twin of an affected twin (not recorded which). Specimen: blood. The CDR3 here is CASSERTGNQPQHF.